The text below deals with one TCR beta chain. Sequencing was performed with immunoSEQ multiplex PCR; in TCRdb, only in-frame clones are kept and a portion is missing. This sample has tens of thousands of clones, with 93% found just once. The sample originates from a study of OX40 agonist ivuxolimab in advanced cancers. Study in general: An agonistic anti-OX40 (CD134) antibody, ivuxolimab, was used to treat the patients.

This CDR3 spans 19 amino acids. Germline-derived CDR1 and CDR2 are SGHTA and FQGNSA. J gave up 4 bases and V 6 bases, and 18 bases lay outside the gene matches. The material was CD4+ or CD8+ T cells sorted from blood, obtained in a trial of the OX40 agonist ivuxolimab. The receptor was isolated from an adult with an advanced solid tumor such as melanoma, head and neck, liver or kidney cancer. This chain joins TRBV7-2 and TRBJ2-1; TRBD2 matches 10 bases. The CDR3 DNA reads TGTGCCAGCAGTCAAAACGCGGGGCTAGCGGGAGTAGGTTACAATGAGCAGTTCTTC. Residues: CASSQNAGLAGVGYNEQFF.